This T cell receptor beta chain came from a study of blood T cells in healthy people across ages (dated by TCRdb to 2013 to 2016). General notes on the study: In model experiments, template switching captured about one uniquely barcoded TCR beta cDNA molecule for every two T cells. Donors of different ages were randomly distributed across sequencing lanes to avoid experimental bias. The study analyzed two additional independent replicas of 1 million unique cDNA reads from the same blood draw for two donors, one aged 18 to 29 and one aged 80 or older. The study measured age-related changes in TCR beta repertoire diversity using deep sequencing normalized with unique cDNA molecular identifiers. The donors were split into four age groups: young (average around 16 years), middle-aged (about 40), aged (more than 55) and long-lived (roughly 77). The paper as a whole reports these results and caveats: Bulk unsorted PBMC profiling prevented conclusive comparison of naive and antigen-experienced compartments. As age increased, observed TCR beta diversity per million T cells dropped in a roughly linear way, and a significant reduction was already evident by age approximately 40. Estimates of total diversity from one million sequenced T cells were regarded as lower bounds and underestimates. Compared with the aged group, more naive CD4+ T cells, fewer expanded clones and increased TCR diversity were shown by the long-lived group, suggesting age selection. Because the CMV infection status of the donors was unknown, age-related changes in expanded clonotypes may potentially have been confounded. A strong correlation was found between observed TCR beta diversity and the percentage of naive T cells measured by flow cytometry.

The roughly 39 donors, aged 6 to 90 years, were systemically healthy Caucasian individuals from Russia. Each donor gave about 11 milliliters of peripheral blood, drawn into EDTA-treated Vacutainer tubes. Ficoll-Paque density-gradient centrifugation was used to isolate PBMCs, with at least 7 million per sample. Trizol reagent was used to extract total RNA from the PBMCs, yielding at least 6 micrograms per sample. Naive CD45RAhigh/CD27high T cell percentages were measured by flow cytometry on a PBMC aliquot from every donor. Points on this clonotype: Its antigen is still unknown. No base quality information exists; no much larger clone differs at one position.

The library came from 5' RACE. TCRdb names Illumina HiSeq 2500 as the instrument used. A second PCR of about 6 to 11 cycles was performed with a sample-barcoded 5' primer and a J-beta primer mix. A unique molecular identifier was introduced onto each TCR beta cDNA molecule by a template-switch 5' adaptor carrying 12 random nucleotides. At least 2.5 million CDR3-containing paired-end reads were obtained from each sample. The Mint cDNA synthesis kit, primed by a TRBC-specific oligonucleotide, was used to synthesize first-strand cDNA from all RNA. Following uracil-DNA glycosylase treatment, a first 18-cycle PCR with universal primers M1SS and BC2_uni_R was performed on all cDNA. The study's processing was this. For normalization, 1 million high-quality reads, each with a distinct molecular identifier, were randomly selected from each sample. Instead of being binned into consensus sequences, reads that shared molecular identifiers were thrown out. MiTCR, set to a Q25 quality threshold and the strictest error-elimination algorithm, was used for CDR3 identification, clonotype clustering and error correction. A nonparametric unseen species model with Euler transformation was used to estimate a lower bound on total TCR beta diversity. TCRdb trimmed public reads at Q25 via fastp, called clones via MiXCR and kept in-frame beta chains. Identical CDR3 protein sequences are pooled into one entry, listed with their most common genes and DNA. The V and J calls and clone size are TCRdb's, not the authors'. The sample table lists some 900,000 distinct CDR3 sequences, 45% to 50% of them with a count of one. The ten most abundant clones make up 13% of the sample.

V loses 2 bases of germline sequence and J loses 3 bases, and the interval between the two ends is 12 bases. CDR1 SGHRS and CDR2 YFSETQ were looked up in the germline V gene. From cysteine to phenylalanine, the CDR3 is 14 amino acids long. Only the CDR3 part of the read is kept: 42 bases, read in frame from the first base. The sequenced sample consisted of blood. The clonotype comes from a man aged 25-45 years in good health. Recombination connected TRBV5-1 to TRBJ2-7; no D gene can be assigned with confidence. The DNA is TGCGCCAGCAGCTTTACGGACGGTTACTACGAGCAGTACTTC. Its protein product is CASSFTDGYYEQYF.